The 27 T cell receptor beta chains in this list originate from one sample, sequenced in a study of cytomegalovirus exposure and HLA in healthy donors. Sequenced by immunoSEQ multiplex PCR; TCRdb stores in-frame clones only, minus some. The table has some 130,000 clones, just under 85% seen once. Specimen: PBMCs. All receptors come from a man under 40 in good health and CMV-seropositive.

The chain couples TRBV18 to TRBJ2-5, with 9 nucleotides matching TRBD2. The CDR3 is 15 amino acids. The V gene's germline CDR1 is KGHSH and CDR2 LQKENI. Unmatched junction bases numbered 6, after V lost 2 bases and J lost 5 bases. In DNA, the CDR3 is TGTGCCAGCTCACCAAAGGTAGCGGGGGAGGAGACCCAGTACTTC. This sequence encodes CASSPKVAGEETQYF.

The chain uses TRBV15 and TRBJ1-2; 7 nucleotides align to TRBD1. CDR1 and CDR2 (germline): LNHNV, YYDKDF (reference sequence). The CDR3 is 15 residues long. Germline trimming cut 1 base from V and 7 bases from J; bases unmatched to any gene: 9. CDR3 region: CATSRGGTVYGGYTF. The CDR3 DNA sequence: TGTGCCACCAGCAGAGGAGGGACAGTCTATGGTGGCTACACCTTC.

This clone was found once. The chain combines TRBV19 with TRBJ1-1; TRBD1 might be the D (5 bases). Germline assignment: CDR1 LNHDA and CDR2 SQIVND (reference sequence). V was clipped by 6 bases and J by 3 bases, with 8 bases between them. The CDR3 length is 12 residues. The chain's CDR3 is CASRAGYTEAFF. The CDR3 coding sequence is TGTGCCAGTAGGGCAGGGTACACTGAAGCTTTCTTT.

The V and J genes are TRBV15 and TRBJ2-7; 11 positions agree with TRBD1. CDR1 LNHNV and CDR2 YYDKDF come from the germline V gene (reference sequence). V lost 1 base, J lost 7 bases, and 6 bases stayed unmatched. This CDR3 spans 15 amino acids. CDR3 bases: TGTGCCACCAGCAGAGGGGACAGGGGGGCGGGGGAGCAGTACTTC. It translates to CATSRGDRGAGEQYF.

The CDR3 loop is CASTYGTSGGTPRDNEQFF. The DNA of the CDR3 is TGTGCCAGCACCTATGGGACTAGCGGGGGGACACCACGGGACAATGAGCAGTTCTTC. The chain links TRBV11-1 to TRBJ2-1; 15 nucleotides match TRBD2. The CDR3 totals 19 residues. V lost 7 bases to trimming and J lost 5 bases; unmatched junction nucleotides: 15. Germline V gives CDR1 SGHAT, CDR2 FQDESV (reference sequence).

The rearrangement uses TRBV4-1 and TRBJ2-7, with TRBD2 as a possible D gene (6 bases). V shed 4 bases and J shed 5 bases, with 18 bases lying between them. In germline, CDR1 is MGHRA, CDR2 YSYEKL. The CDR3 consists of 15 residues. The CDR3 spells CASSPGGASADEQYF. The CDR3 bases are TGCGCCAGCAGCCCCGGGGGAGCTTCAGCCGACGAGCAGTACTTC.

The rearrangement uses TRBV6-5 and TRBJ2-7, with a weak D call TRBD1 (6 bases). Trimming shortened V by 6 bases and J by 6 bases, and 12 bases separated the two germline ends. The germline gives CDR1 MNHEY, CDR2 SVGAGI. The CDR3 is made up of 12 amino acids. CDR3 DNA sequence: TGTGCCAGCAGGCTGGGGGCGGGCGAGCAGTACTTC. This encodes CASRLGAGEQYF.

CDR3 DNA: TGTGCCAGCAGGGACAGGGGCGTCACTGAAGCTTTCTTT. Protein: CASRDRGVTEAFF. This sequence joins TRBV2 and TRBJ1-1; 9 bases match TRBD1. Germline lookup yields CDR1 SNHLY and CDR2 FYNNEI. This CDR3 contains 13 residues. The V gene end was trimmed by 6 bases and the J gene end by 4 bases; junction bases not matched to a gene: 3.

This clone appeared a few times. This chain links TRBV6-6 with TRBJ2-1, with 10 bases aligning to TRBD2. Germline CDR1 and CDR2: MNHNY and SVGAGI (reference sequence). There are 16 residues in the CDR3. V shed 4 bases and J 4 bases; nucleotides not matched to a gene: 7. CDR3 sequence: CASSSSSGGSYNEQFF. DNA for the CDR3: TGTGCCAGCAGTTCCTCTAGCGGGGGTTCTTACAATGAGCAGTTCTTC.

The rearrangement links TRBV11-2 to TRBJ2-2, with TRBD2 identical over 7 bases. The J segment lost 0 bases and the V segment lost 3 bases, leaving 4 bases of the junction unmatched. Germline values: CDR1 SGHAT, CDR2 FQNNGV. The CDR3 length is 16 residues. The CDR3 coding sequence is TGTGCCAGCAGCTTCACCGGGGGGACGAACACCGGGGAGCTGTTTTTT. The encoded protein is CASSFTGGTNTGELFF.

The DNA for the CDR3 is TGTGCCAGCAGTACACGGGGACAGGGTAGAAACTATGGCTACACCTTC. Protein: CASSTRGQGRNYGYTF. This chain uses TRBV6-6 with TRBJ1-2; 9 bases agree with TRBD1. V was pared by 5 bases and J by 2 bases, with 9 bases of the junction left unmatched. The CDR3 sequence is 16 residues long. CDR1 is MNHNY and CDR2 is SVGAGI in the germline V gene (reference sequence).

The chain uses TRBV5-6 and TRBJ1-1, with D possibly TRBD1 on 5 matching bases. The CDR3 sequence is 16 residues long. Germline CDR1 reads SGHDT; CDR2 reads YYEEEE. Trimming removed 5 bases at V and 0 bases at J, with 17 bases between. The CDR3 region has the DNA TGTGCCAGCAGTAGAACGGGTAGGGGCATGAACACTGAAGCTTTCTTT. This translates into CASSRTGRGMNTEAFF. Full variable domain (rest looked up from reference TRBV5-6 and TRBJ1-1): DAGVTQSPTHLIKTRGQQVTLRCSPKSGHDTVSWYQQALGQGPQFIFQYYEEEERQRGNFPDRFSGHQFPNYSSELNVNALLLGDSALYLCASSRTGRGMNTEAFFGQGTRLTVV.

The V and J genes are TRBV19 and TRBJ1-5, with D uncertain. Trimming took off 1 base at V and 0 bases at J, with 7 bases between the two ends. CDR1 is LNHDA and CDR2 is SQIVND in the germline V gene (reference sequence). The CDR3 has 15 amino acids. The CDR3 DNA reads TGTGCCAGTAGTATAGGGACTCATAGCAATCAGCCCCAGCATTTT. Protein: CASSIGTHSNQPQHF. The whole variable domain, remainder taken from reference TRBV19 and TRBJ1-5, is DGGITQSPKYLFRKEGQNVTLSCEQNLNHDAMYWYRQDPGQGLRLIYYSQIVNDFQKGDIAEGYSVSREKKESFPLTVTSAQKNPTAFYLCASSIGTHSNQPQHFGDGTRLSIL.

The chain joins TRBV7-9 to TRBJ1-1, with 10 bases matching TRBD1. The CDR3 extends over 16 amino acids. Germline CDR1 reads SEHNR; CDR2 reads FQNEAQ (reference sequence). Trimming took 4 bases from V and 0 from J; bases not matched to a gene: 5. DNA of the CDR3: TGTGCCAGCAGCTACGGGACAGGGGTCATGAACACTGAAGCTTTCTTT. Protein product: CASSYGTGVMNTEAFF.

This rearrangement joins TRBV11-2 to TRBJ1-6; D might be TRBD1 (5 bases). Germline CDR1 and CDR2: SGHAT and FQNNGV. Trimming stripped 5 bases from V and 0 bases from J, with 8 bases between. The CDR3 is 15 residues long. CDR3 coding DNA: TGTGCCAGCAGCCGGGGGAGCTCCTATAATTCACCCCTCCACTTT. This sequence encodes CASSRGSSYNSPLHF.

The chain employs TRBV7-6 and TRBJ1-1, with D perhaps matching TRBD1 (5 bases). The V end was cut by 5 bases, the J end by 5 bases, with 15 bases between. Germline V gene data show CDR1 as SGHVS and CDR2 as FNYEAQ. The CDR3 is 14 residues long. DNA for the CDR3: TGTGCCAGCAGCATGCGTCCTGGGGGGACTGAAGCTTTCTTT. Its protein product is CASSMRPGGTEAFF.

There are a few counts of this clone. V gene TRBV4-1 combines with J gene TRBJ1-2; TRBD1 is a possible D gene (5 bases). CDR3 length: 16 residues. Germline V gene data show CDR1 as MGHRA and CDR2 as YSYEKL. Trimming pared 1 base from V and 5 bases from J, leaving 17 bases between. CDR3 bases: TGCGCCAGCAGCCAAGTCCCGCCCGCCAGGGATTATGGCTACACCTTC. It yields the protein CASSQVPPARDYGYTF.

V is TRBV5-1 and J is TRBJ2-5; D might be TRBD1 (5 bases). The CDR3 extends over 16 amino acids. Trimming pared 2 bases from V and 5 bases from J, leaving 19 bases between. The germline gives CDR1 SGHRS, CDR2 YFSETQ. The chain's CDR3 is CASSLSPRAGRETQYF. The CDR3 DNA reads as TGCGCCAGCAGCTTAAGTCCCAGGGCCGGGCGTGAGACCCAGTACTTC.

The rearrangement uses TRBV28 and TRBJ1-5; D remains unclear. The CDR3 contains 13 residues. Per the germline V gene, CDR1 is MDHEN and CDR2 is SYDVKM. V lost 3 bases and J lost 5, with 8 bases in between. The CDR3 DNA follows: TGTGCCAGCAGTTTGGGCACAGATCAGCCCCAGCATTTT. It is translated as CASSLGTDQPQHF.

The chain carries TRBV4-3 and TRBJ2-7; possibly TRBD1 for D (6 bases). The germline V gene encodes CDR1 LGHNA and CDR2 YSLEER. The ends were cut back, 2 bases at V and 2 bases at J, with 13 bases in the middle. This CDR3 spans 15 amino acids. The CDR3 DNA follows: TGCGCCAGCAGCCAATCCTTGACAGGTCCCTACGAGCAGTACTTC. Translation: CASSQSLTGPYEQYF.

V gene TRBV10-3 combines with J gene TRBJ2-5, with unresolved D. Looked up from germline, CDR1 is ENHRY and CDR2 is SYGVKD. The V gene lost 1 base and the J gene lost 7 bases, with 16 bases spanning the gap. The CDR3 is 15 amino acids. This CDR3 is CAISEFGSDRGTQYF. For the CDR3, the DNA is TGTGCCATCAGTGAGTTTGGTTCGGATCGAGGGACCCAGTACTTC.

This clone appeared a single time. V and J are TRBV1 and TRBJ2-3; whether TRBD1, the table's D call, matches the DNA was not checked. TRBV1 constitutes a pseudogene. This CDR3 has 16 residues. The CDR3 loop reads CTSSLPPGQGTDTQYF. CDR3 in DNA: TGCACCAGCAGCCTTCCACCGGGACAGGGAACAGATACGCAGTATTTT.

This clone was seen more than once but under ten times. The V gene is TRBV9, the J gene TRBJ1-1; 9 bases map to TRBD1. CDR3 size: 15 residues. The V gene end was trimmed by 4 bases and the J gene end by 2 bases; junction bases not matched to a gene: 6. Germline CDR1 SGDLS, CDR2 YYNGEE. CDR3 protein: CASSPEDRGNTEAFF. The DNA for the CDR3 is TGTGCCAGCAGCCCAGAGGACAGGGGAAACACTGAAGCTTTCTTT.

V gene TRBV13 combines with J gene TRBJ2-2; 10 nucleotides match TRBD2. CDR3 length: 17 amino acids. Germline lookup yields CDR1 PRHDT and CDR2 FYEKMQ (reference sequence). V dropped 5 bases and J dropped 8; count of bases not matched to a gene: 14. CDR3 in amino acids: CASSDGLAGDFQGELFF. The CDR3 coding sequence is TGTGCCAGCAGCGACGGCCTAGCGGGGGATTTTCAGGGGGAGCTGTTTTTT.

This clone has just one count. The V gene is TRBV5-6, the J gene TRBJ2-3; D is undetermined. V was trimmed by 2 bases and J by 6 bases, leaving 16 bases between them. Germline-derived CDR1 and CDR2 are SGHDT and YYEEEE. There are 15 residues in the CDR3. This chain's CDR3 is CASSFFRGLRDTQYF. CDR3 nucleotide sequence: TGTGCCAGCAGCTTTTTTAGAGGTCTTCGGGATACGCAGTATTTT.

V and J are TRBV29-1 and TRBJ2-2; D call uncertain. Germline loops: CDR1 SQVTM, CDR2 ANQGSEA. This CDR3 contains 11 residues. Trimming removed 6 bases from V and 5 bases from J, with 7 bases in between. The CDR3 bases are TGCAGCGTGTCAAAAACCGGGGAGCTGTTTTTT. Translating it yields CSVSKTGELFF.

A remark on this clone: Additional DNA sequences in this sample encode the identical CDR3. The J gene is TRBJ1-1, the V gene TRBV5-1; D remains ambiguous. The CDR3 runs to 14 residues. V lost 0 bases and J lost 1, with 7 bases in between. Germline CDR1 and CDR2: SGHRS and YFSETQ. This CDR3 is CASSLDSSNTEAFF. The CDR3 DNA follows: TGCGCCAGCAGCTTGGACAGCTCGAACACTGAAGCTTTCTTT.